This T cell receptor (beta chain) was documented in a study of cytomegalovirus exposure and HLA in healthy donors. PCR involved 60 Vbeta and 13 Jbeta primers. Produced via immunoSEQ multiplex PCR; TCRdb's table is partial and in-frame only. The sample has about 120,000 clones, 55% to 75% seen once. Study-level points and caveats: One variant, a missense change in DCLRE1C, was linked in a later analysis to TCR beta V- and J-gene trimming.

Notes on this clone: Its target is not known.

The receptor was derived from a woman in her thirties or forties in good health and CMV-seropositive. The sequencing sample was made of PBMCs.

The CDR3 DNA follows: TGCAGCGTTGAAGAAACTCGAGATGGCTACACCTTC. It encodes CSVEETRDGYTF. The chain has TRBV29-1 and TRBJ1-2; no clear D gene. Germline-derived CDR1 and CDR2 are SQVTM and ANQGSEA. Trimming left V 0 bases short and J 6 bases short, with 8 bases between. CDR3 length equals 12 residues.